This is a list of T cell receptor beta chains from one sample in a study of blood T cell repertoires in COVID-19. The table came from immunoSEQ multiplex PCR; TCRdb's copy has only in-frame clones and leaves some out. This sample has about 220,000 clones, with under 90% found just once. Sequencing used peripheral blood. The receptors here all came from an elderly woman with acute or convalescent COVID-19. Each CDR3 is given with its conserved first and last residue. A D gene is named only where the DNA matches it firmly. Size values are once, few and many counts, or a class for expanded clones, and some rows have none.

>NA|TRBD1|TRBV12-3/TRBV12-4|TRBJ1-2
CASTIGQGYGYTF
TGTGCCAGCACCATAGGACAGGGATATGGCTACACCTTC
>NA|NA|TRBV7-2|TRBJ1-2
CASSLDIRAGTYGYTF
TGTGCCAGCAGCTTAGACATTAGGGCGGGAACTTATGGCTACACCTTC
>NA|TRBD1|TRBV2|TRBJ1-4
CASSSDRANEKLFF
TGTGCCAGCAGTTCGGACAGGGCGAATGAAAAACTGTTTTTT
>once|NA|TRBV6-5|TRBJ1-4
CATTPGSSNEKLFF
TGTGCCACCACCCCGGGGTCTTCTAATGAAAAACTGTTTTTT
>NA|NA|TRBV11-2|TRBJ1-6
CASSLDQGPGVFSPLHF
TGTGCCAGCAGCTTAGATCAGGGACCAGGGGTGTTTTCACCCCTCCACTTT
>NA|NA|TRBV2|TRBJ1-2
CASSDPGNYGYTF
TGTGCCAGCAGTGACCCAGGGAACTATGGCTACACCTTC
>NA|TRBD2|TRBV7-2|TRBJ2-3
CASSRDYTDTQYF
TGTGCCAGCAGCCGGGACTACACAGATACGCAGTATTTT
>NA|NA|TRBV27|TRBJ1-5
CASSLSQLNQPQHF
TGTGCCAGCAGTTTATCACAGCTCAATCAGCCCCAGCATTTT
>few|TRBD2|TRBV7-3|TRBJ2-3
CASSLTAGGTDTQYF
TGTGCCAGCAGCTTAACTGCGGGGGGGACGGATACGCAGTATTTT
>NA|NA|TRBV6-2/TRBV6-3|TRBJ1-5
CASSPAGGINQPQHF
TGTGCCAGCAGCCCTGCTGGAGGGATCAATCAGCCCCAGCATTTT
>NA|NA|TRBV11-2|TRBJ2-7
CASSSVVRYEQYF
TGTGCCAGCAGCTCCGTCGTCCGCTACGAGCAGTACTTC
>NA|NA|TRBV7-2|TRBJ1-3
CASSLVGSLSSGNTIYF
TGTGCCAGCAGCTTAGTGGGCAGCTTGAGCTCTGGAAACACCATATATTTT